This T cell receptor (beta chain) comes out of a study of blood T cell repertoires in COVID-19 (TCRdb year 2020). For the wider study: The collaborator samples originated in the United States, Italy and Spain and spanned the acute and convalescent phases of COVID-19. The prospective study material was composed of cDNA or gDNA derived from T cells, B-cell-depleted T cells, or PBMCs. Deeply sampled blood TCRbeta repertoires from subjects exposed to, actively infected with, or recovered from COVID-19 were included in the dataset. The repertoires were released in a freely available public database meant as a resource for research on the immune response to SARS-CoV-2. The samples were drawn from the first 160 participants of the ongoing ImmuneRACE study and from 1,254 subjects provided by 6 global collaborators. A de-identified subject ID, COVID-19 status, age in years and sex were almost always included in the sample metadata. Where HLA class I and class II types were available, the types were taken from metadata supplied by the sample provider, not from assay-based typing.

Whole blood was collected in K2EDTA tubes by collaborating institutions according to the institutions' own protocols. For TCRbeta analysis, collaborators shipped samples as frozen whole blood, isolated PBMCs, or DNA extracted from either of those sample types. With respect to this clone: Its antigen remains undetermined. Within one base of it there is no much larger clone, and no base qualities were kept.

The CDR3 has 17 amino acids, counting the end cysteine and phenylalanine. Only CDR3 DNA remains: 51 bases, in frame from the first base. According to the germline V gene, CDR1 reads SGHNT and CDR2 reads YENEEA. Trimming accounts for 5 bases at V and 0 bases at J, while the number of junction bases matched to no gene is 12. Results the study describes overall, beyond this receptor: How much clinical and demographic metadata was included differed by source and by participant, and the metadata was provided uncurated.

TCRbeta CDR3 regions were amplified from genomic DNA by means of the immunoSEQ Assay, a bias-controlled multiplex PCR. The original pipeline was this. The number of nucleated cells in each sample was estimated by amplification of reference gene primers within the assay. To quantify the absolute abundance of each unique TCRbeta CDR3 rearrangement, sequence reads were collapsed and filtered. For each sample, productive Simpson clonality was calculated by taking the square root of Simpson's diversity index across productive rearrangements. Drawn from immuneACCESS, this table holds only the in-frame rearrangements with V and J called that TCRdb kept. Clones are partly lost; checked studies trace under half to an unresolved V gene and leave the rest unexplained. The V and J calls and clone size are taken from that table; D and trimming were inferred from the DNA. In this sample the table shows tens of thousands of clones, approximately 86% of which occur a single time. The ten largest clonotypes hold around 1.2% of the sample.

The chain was built from TRBV11-3 and TRBJ2-7; TRBD1 matches 8 bases in the middle. Material: peripheral blood. The TCR originated in a man aged 55 to 70 with acute or convalescent COVID-19. The DNA is TGTGCCAGCAGCCCCCACTCCCGGACAGGGAACTCCTACGAGCAGTACTTC. This translates into CASSPHSRTGNSYEQYF.